This T cell receptor (beta chain) was captured by sequencing in a study of neurological immune-mediated disorders. Comment on this clonotype: Since a much larger clone is just one base distant, this may be a read error.

cDNA synthesis was performed by 5'RACE with 10-nucleotide random UMIs. Via MiXCR, TCRdb re-called the 5' RACE reads, giving one row per CDR3 protein. The sample consists of some 60,000 distinct CDR3 sequences, more than 4% of them appearing once. From 2 million PBMCs stored at -80 C, the unsorted libraries were generated. This receptor was identified in a woman between 45 and 60 years old with multiple sclerosis. Sequenced: PBMCs.

CDR3 sequence reads: CASSQVEGTAYEQYV. CDR3 nucleotides: TGCGCCAGCAGCCAAGTGGAGGGGACGGCCTACGAGCAGTACGTC. This chain connects TRBV4-1 to TRBJ2-7, with D tentatively TRBD2 (6 bases). Germline-derived CDR1 and CDR2 are MGHRA and YSYEKL. The CDR3 extends over 15 amino acids. V lost 1 base and J lost 2, with 12 bases in between.